The clone carrying this TCR beta chain was found many times. TCRdb redid the calling of the 5' RACE reads with MiXCR, one entry per CDR3 protein. The repertoire holds about 140,000 distinct CDR3 sequences, with about 4.3% as singletons. The CDR3 runs to 14 residues. The V and J ends lost 0 bases and 4 bases respectively, with 6 bases between them. Germline V gives CDR1 SEHNR, CDR2 FQNEAQ (reference sequence). These data are taken from a study of human T cells and chemical hapten exposure. Total RNA was isolated from unfractionated whole blood. This clonotype was sampled from a female donor in good health. The rearrangement uses TRBV7-9 and TRBJ1-4, with no clear D. DNA for the CDR3: TGTGCCAGCAGCTTAGCCAGCTTTAATGAAAAACTGTTTTTT. Its translation is CASSLASFNEKLFF.